This T cell receptor (beta chain) was identified during a study of shared clonotypes between healthy human individuals. Germline V gene lookup returns CDR1 SNHLY and CDR2 FYNNEI. Trimming took 4 bases from V and 5 from J; bases not matched to a gene: 7. The CDR3 is 14 amino acids. On this clone itself: Antigen specificity is unknown.

Replicate sorted-subset PCRs were loaded with about 0.2 ug DNA, roughly 33,000 T cell genomes. Assay: immunoSEQ multiplex PCR; the TCRdb copy retains only in-frame clones and omits some. The repertoire holds about 2 million clones, with roughly 95% as singletons. Regarding the study as a whole: Shared clonotypes: 4.5% to 5% naive CD4, under 4% naive CD8, less than 2.5% memory CD4, about 0.41% memory CD8.

This receptor was identified in a man aged 18 to 35 in good health. The sample taken for sequencing was naive CD4+ T cells sorted from blood. As for subset: CD45RA+ positively selected. V is TRBV2 and J is TRBJ2-7; 8 bases fit TRBD1. The CDR3 DNA is TGTGCCAGCAGTGTTGGGCAGGGGGCAAACGAGCAGTACTTC. This sequence encodes CASSVGQGANEQYF.